The rows below give T cell receptor beta chains drawn from one sample of a study of T cell repertoires in cytomegalovirus infection. Each CDR3 protein is one row after TCRdb ran MiXCR on the reads. The data contain roughly 500,000 distinct CDR3 sequences, 15% to 20% of them seen just once; the ten biggest clones take up more than 20%. What was sequenced was CD8+ T cells from PBMCs. Receptors originate from a human donor in good health (CMV status not recorded). Some clones in this sample may be carry-over from other donors' samples. Each CDR3 is given with its conserved first and last residue.

CDR3 protein: CASSLVSSWQTEGKGELLYGYTF
V gene: TRBV7-8
J gene: TRBJ1-2

CDR3 protein: CASTVAGRLNEQFF
V gene: TRBV7-9
J gene: TRBJ2-1

CDR3 protein: CASSAPRVNEQFF
V gene: TRBV9
J gene: TRBJ2-1

CDR3 protein: CASSIAVGSEQYF
V gene: TRBV19
J gene: TRBJ2-7

CDR3 protein: CASSPREAFIYGYTF
V gene: TRBV27
J gene: TRBJ1-2

CDR3 protein: CASSSLTREEREGETQYF
V gene: TRBV7-8
J gene: TRBJ2-5

CDR3 protein: CASSSPGTSSLNEQFF
V gene: TRBV7-6
J gene: TRBJ2-1

CDR3 protein: CASSLGLAGFDEQFF
V gene: TRBV6-2/TRBV6-3
J gene: TRBJ2-1

CDR3 protein: CASSLVSGLAGAEQYF
V gene: TRBV28
J gene: TRBJ2-7

CDR3 protein: CATTRRTSGKGGELFF
V gene: TRBV15
J gene: TRBJ2-2

CDR3 protein: CANWDRGPDATDTQYF
V gene: TRBV27
J gene: TRBJ2-3

CDR3 protein: CASSLEKGTPWDEQYF
V gene: TRBV5-4
J gene: TRBJ2-7

CDR3 protein: CATSGWGGPGQPQHF
V gene: TRBV19
J gene: TRBJ1-5

CDR3 protein: CAISVTSGGNSYEQYF
V gene: TRBV10-3
J gene: TRBJ2-7

CDR3 protein: CSARPLGLAELSGANVLTF
V gene: TRBV20-1
J gene: TRBJ2-6

CDR3 protein: CASSLGGDEQYF
V gene: TRBV7-9
J gene: TRBJ2-7

CDR3 protein: CASSLGSGVTSSYNEQFF
V gene: TRBV12-3/TRBV12-4
J gene: TRBJ2-1

CDR3 protein: CASKGTNTEAFF
V gene: TRBV19
J gene: TRBJ1-1

CDR3 protein: CASSPVGGPGNEQFF
V gene: TRBV7-3
J gene: TRBJ2-1

CDR3 protein: CASKPLNTGELFF
V gene: TRBV27
J gene: TRBJ2-2

CDR3 protein: CASSSSKDFF
V gene: TRBV12-3/TRBV12-4
J gene: TRBJ1-1

CDR3 protein: CASSVGGQGTHEQYF
V gene: TRBV9
J gene: TRBJ2-7

CDR3 protein: CASSLAKGSGNTIYF
V gene: TRBV7-7
J gene: TRBJ1-3

CDR3 protein: CSAKTGDHYGYTF
V gene: TRBV29-1
J gene: TRBJ1-2

CDR3 protein: CASSLVSASNQPQHF
V gene: TRBV7-8
J gene: TRBJ1-5

CDR3 protein: CASSLRDRDYGQPQHF
V gene: TRBV19
J gene: TRBJ1-5

CDR3 protein: CASSFPQQGIRTEAFF
V gene: TRBV7-9
J gene: TRBJ1-1

CDR3 protein: CASSQGPPGQASYEQYF
V gene: TRBV4-1
J gene: TRBJ2-7

CDR3 protein: CASTDRPIGNEQFF
V gene: TRBV6-1
J gene: TRBJ2-1

CDR3 protein: CASSEVAGQLYEQYF
V gene: TRBV2
J gene: TRBJ2-7

CDR3 protein: CASSSTGELYGYTF
V gene: TRBV12-3/TRBV12-4
J gene: TRBJ1-2

CDR3 protein: CASSFPPGREYYEQYF
V gene: TRBV5-6
J gene: TRBJ2-7

CDR3 protein: CASSRELAENTGELFF
V gene: TRBV4-2
J gene: TRBJ2-2

CDR3 protein: CASSLSTEGQPQHF
V gene: TRBV27
J gene: TRBJ1-5

CDR3 protein: CASSLGGRFDEQFF
V gene: TRBV7-3
J gene: TRBJ2-1

CDR3 protein: CATRPKLRDGTDTQYF
V gene: TRBV15
J gene: TRBJ2-3

CDR3 protein: CASSPRGPGNVGNTIYF
V gene: TRBV4-1
J gene: TRBJ1-3

CDR3 protein: CASSQDPTSSYEQYF
V gene: TRBV4-1
J gene: TRBJ2-7

CDR3 protein: CASSPWVPSTSGPRGEQYF
V gene: TRBV28
J gene: TRBJ2-7

CDR3 protein: CAISRGQINQPQHF
V gene: TRBV10-3
J gene: TRBJ1-5

CDR3 protein: CASRSGTGARQPQHF
V gene: TRBV6-1
J gene: TRBJ1-5

CDR3 protein: CASSLAPGGREQYF
V gene: TRBV5-1
J gene: TRBJ2-7

CDR3 protein: CAINSMKQFF
V gene: TRBV10-3
J gene: TRBJ2-1

CDR3 protein: CATGQGGPTDTQYF
V gene: TRBV10-3
J gene: TRBJ2-3

CDR3 protein: CASSQSPDPGLKGGGELFF
V gene: TRBV6-6
J gene: TRBJ2-2